This TCR beta chain was identified in a study of PD-L1 blockade in urothelial cancer. About the research overall: Most patients, about 90% of the roughly 29, were males with bladder-origin cancer.

The CDR3 is made up of 15 amino acids. Germline V lookup: CDR1 LNHDA, CDR2 SQIVND (reference sequence). V was clipped by 6 bases and J by 5 bases; unmatched bases: 8. Overall study findings and caveats: A pretreatment blood TCR clonality that fell below the median predicted better progression-free and overall survival.

Every PCR got spiked synthetic TCR analog templates. Sequencing used immunoSEQ multiplex PCR; TCRdb keeps in-frame clones, though not all of them. Here the sample spans some 97,000 clones, over 80% being singletons. Locally advanced or metastatic urothelial carcinoma affected the patients. With respect to this clone: Its target is unknown.

The sequence derives from an elderly woman with urothelial cancer. The chain carries TRBV19 and TRBJ2-5; 11 bases align to TRBD1. The sequences come from PBMCs, collected around atezolizumab (anti-PD-L1) treatment. The CDR3: CASRRTGGWKETQYF. CDR3 coding DNA: TGTGCCAGTAGGCGGACAGGGGGCTGGAAGGAGACCCAGTACTTC. The whole variable domain, remainder taken from reference TRBV19 and TRBJ2-5, is DGGITQSPKYLFRKEGQNVTLSCEQNLNHDAMYWYRQDPGQGLRLIYYSQIVNDFQKGDIAEGYSVSREKKESFPLTVTSAQKNPTAFYLCASRRTGGWKETQYFGPGTRLLVL.